These 4 T cell receptor beta chains came from one sample sequenced in a study of blood T cell repertoires in COVID-19. The assay was immunoSEQ multiplex PCR, and TCRdb's table has in-frame clones only and misses some. The table shows under 80,000 clones, with roughly 80% occurring only once. The specimen was peripheral blood. Source of these receptors: a woman aged 80 or over with active or convalescent COVID-19.

This clone has just a few counts. The rearrangement joins TRBV5-1 to TRBJ2-7; TRBD2 matches at 9 bases. Germline loops: CDR1 SGHRS, CDR2 YFSETQ. With 3 bases clipped from V and 7 bases from J, the junction kept 8 bases outside the gene matches. The CDR3 contains 14 residues. The CDR3 sequence: CASSSLAGSLEQYF. For the CDR3, the DNA is TGCGCCAGCAGCTCTCTAGCGGGATCTTTGGAGCAGTACTTC.

The rearrangement links TRBV7-6 to TRBJ2-1, with 9 bases lining up with TRBD1. Germline CDR1 and CDR2: SGHVS and FNYEAQ. The CDR3 totals 14 residues. V lost 8 bases, J lost 7 bases, and 9 bases stayed unmatched. CDR3 sequence: CASGGTGRLNEQFF. The CDR3 region has the DNA TGTGCCAGCGGGGGGACAGGGAGATTAAATGAGCAGTTCTTC. The full variable domain, rest sourced from reference TRBV7-6 and TRBJ2-1, is GAGVSQSPRYKVTKRGQDVALRCDPISGHVSLYWYRQALGQGPEFLTYFNYEAQQDKSGLPNDRFSAERPEGSISTLTIQRTEQRDSAMYRCASGGTGRLNEQFFGPGTRLTVL.

This chain connects TRBV7-2 to TRBJ1-3; 9 bases map to TRBD1. V dropped 3 bases and J dropped 4; count of bases not matched to a gene: 4. CDR1 and CDR2 (germline): SGHTA, FQGNSA. The CDR3 runs 15 residues. The DNA of the CDR3 is TGTGCCAGCAGCTTCGAGGGGACAGGGGGAAACACCATATATTTT. It codes for CASSFEGTGGNTIYF.

The gene calls are TRBV5-1 and TRBJ2-1, with TRBD2 as a possible D gene (6 bases). The CDR3 totals 15 residues. The germline V gene has CDR1 SGHRS and CDR2 YFSETQ. The germline V and J ends were trimmed by 2 bases and 2 bases, with 11 bases remaining between them. The CDR3 here is CASSLLAPAYNEQFF. CDR3 coding DNA: TGCGCCAGCAGCTTACTAGCACCTGCCTACAATGAGCAGTTCTTC.